Each of the 14 T cell receptor beta chains below was sequenced from the same sample in a study of shared clonotypes between healthy human individuals. Profiled with immunoSEQ multiplex PCR; TCRdb holds only in-frame clones, not every one. The repertoire holds a few million clones, just over 90% seen once, with roughly 0.36% in the top ten. The sample taken for sequencing was naive CD4+ T cells from PBMCs. Subset in this sample: CD45RA+ positively selected. The receptors were gathered from a man between 18 and 35 years old in good health. Some clones in this sample may be carry-over from other donors' samples.

CDR3 loop: CASSPTGKYQPQHF. CDR3 DNA: TGTGCCAGCAGCCCAACAGGGAAGTATCAGCCCCAGCATTTT. The chain combines TRBV28 with TRBJ1-5, with D possibly matching TRBD1 (6 bases). The CDR3 is made up of 14 amino acids. The germline gives CDR1 MDHEN, CDR2 SYDVKM. Trimming left V 6 bases short and J 5 bases short, with 14 bases between.

The chain combines TRBV28 with TRBJ2-1; 9 nucleotides line up with TRBD2. Germline assignment: CDR1 MDHEN and CDR2 SYDVKM. CDR3 length equals 17 residues. J lost 6 bases, V lost 6 bases, and 15 bases had no gene match. For the CDR3, the DNA is TGTGCCAGCAGACAAATCGGTGGAGCGGGAGGAGGCAATGAGCAGTTCTTC. Protein: CASRQIGGAGGGNEQFF.

The CDR3 loop reads CASSPGRWPAAEQFF. The CDR3 nucleotides are TGTGCCAGCAGCCCGGGTAGGTGGCCGGCGGCGGAGCAGTTCTTC. This chain connects TRBV9 to TRBJ2-1; D not resolved. The CDR3 loop spans 15 amino acids. Germline CDR1 reads SGDLS; CDR2 reads YYNGEE. V was shortened by 4 bases and J by 10 bases, with 21 bases between the two germline ends.

As concerns this clone: Other DNA sequences from this sample encode an identical CDR3 as well. The V gene is TRBV5-1, the J gene TRBJ2-1; 12 bases are shared with TRBD2. Germline V gene sequence: CDR1 SGHRS, CDR2 YFSETQ. V shed 3 bases and J 4 bases; nucleotides not matched to a gene: 2. The CDR3 is 15 residues long. The CDR3: CASSSTSGRYNEQFF. The CDR3, as DNA: TGCGCCAGCAGCTCGACTAGCGGGAGATACAATGAGCAGTTCTTC.

This clone was seen once. CDR3: CATQMNTEAFF. The CDR3 DNA is TGTGCCACACAGATGAACACTGAAGCTTTCTTT. The chain employs TRBV6-1 and TRBJ1-1, with D hard to call. The CDR3 is 11 residues long. CDR1 and CDR2 from the germline V gene are MNHNS and SASEGT. V was cut by 10 bases and J by 0 bases, with 6 bases left in between.

This clone has only a few counts. The CDR3 DNA sequence: TGTGCCAGCAGTGAAGGACAGAGGGCTGAAGCTTTCTTT. Amino acid sequence: CASSEGQRAEAFF. This rearrangement joins TRBV2 to TRBJ1-1, with D maybe TRBD1 (5 bases). The V gene lost 1 base and the J gene lost 6 bases, with 9 bases spanning the gap. The CDR3 sequence is 13 residues long. CDR1 is SNHLY and CDR2 is FYNNEI in the germline V gene. Supplemented by reference TRBV2 and TRBJ1-1, the full variable domain reads EPEVTQTPSHQVTQMGQEVILRCVPISNHLYFYWYRQILGQKVEFLVSFYNNEISEKSEIFDDQFSVERPDGSNFTLKIRSTKLEDSAMYFCASSEGQRAEAFFGQGTRLTVV.

The rearrangement joins TRBV25-1 to TRBJ1-2; a weak D match, TRBD1 (6 bases). From germline, CDR1 is MGHDK and CDR2 SYGVNS. The V gene lost 7 bases and the J gene lost 14 bases, with 23 bases spanning the gap. This CDR3 is built from 13 residues. The CDR3: CASTPGQGHVMTF. CDR3 bases: TGTGCCAGCACTCCGGGACAAGGGCACGTAATGACCTTC.

Only one count was recorded for this clone. V is TRBV9 and J is TRBJ2-7, with 10 bases lining up with TRBD2. CDR3 size: 14 residues. With 4 bases clipped from V and 6 bases from J, the junction kept 7 bases outside the gene matches. Germline V lookup: CDR1 SGDLS, CDR2 YYNGEE. Here the CDR3 reads CASSPGGTSVEQYF. The CDR3 coding sequence is TGTGCCAGCAGCCCAGGGGGGACTAGCGTCGAGCAGTACTTC.

The DNA of the CDR3 is TGTGCCAGCAGTACCGGGACTAGCGGGACGTGGGACAATGAGCAGTTCTTC. This gives the protein CASSTGTSGTWDNEQFF. V usage is TRBV28 and J usage is TRBJ2-1; 13 nucleotides agree with TRBD2. The CDR3 has 17 residues. Per the germline V gene, CDR1 is MDHEN and CDR2 is SYDVKM. V lost 5 bases to trimming and J lost 5 bases; unmatched junction nucleotides: 9.

The chain carries TRBV12-2 and TRBJ1-2; the table names TRBD1, a call not compared with the DNA. TRBV12-2 is shown as a pseudogene. CDR3 length: 15 residues. The CDR3 protein is CASRLPGGWYYGYTF. CDR3 nucleotides: TGTGCAAGTCGCTTACCAGGGGGCTGGTACTATGGCTACACCTTC.

V gene TRBV30 combines with J gene TRBJ1-2, with 9 bases lining up with TRBD1. The germline V gene has CDR1 GTSNPN and CDR2 SVGIG (reference sequence). The CDR3 loop spans 12 amino acids. J lost 8 bases, V lost 8 bases, and 9 bases had no gene match. CDR3 protein: CAHANRGQGYTF. CDR3 DNA sequence: TGTGCCCACGCGAACAGGGGGCAAGGCTACACCTTC.

The rearrangement joins TRBV19 to TRBJ1-1; 7 positions agree with TRBD1. Germline V gene lookup returns CDR1 LNHDA and CDR2 SQIVND (reference sequence). V lost 10 bases, J lost 2 bases, and 10 bases stayed unmatched. The CDR3 loop spans 14 amino acids. The CDR3, as DNA: TGTGCCACTATGACGGGACAGACAAACACTGAAGCTTTCTTT. This codes for CATMTGQTNTEAFF.

This chain links TRBV6-1 with TRBJ2-7; the D is unclear. Per germline, CDR1 MNHNS and CDR2 SASEGT. Trimming removed 6 bases at V and 2 bases at J, with 8 bases between. The CDR3 runs to 12 residues. The CDR3 DNA reads TGTGCCAGCAGGTTGCCTACCTACGAGCAGTACTTC. Its protein is CASRLPTYEQYF.

The genes are TRBV27 and TRBJ2-5; 8 bases agree with TRBD2. Losses at the gene ends were 6 bases for V and 2 bases for J; bases not matched to a gene: 14. This CDR3 is 17 amino acids long. CDR1 is MNHEY, CDR2 SMNVEV, per germline (reference sequence). CDR3 sequence reads: CASRSTTTSALQETQYF. The CDR3 DNA follows: TGTGCCAGCAGATCAACTACGACTAGCGCCCTACAAGAGACCCAGTACTTC.